This TCR beta chain was observed in a study of OX40 agonist ivuxolimab in advanced cancers. Whole-study context: Prior checkpoint blockade (anti-PD-1, anti-PD-L1 or anti-CTLA-4) was permitted; approximately 40% had it.

Trimming removed 7 bases from V and 6 bases from J, with 12 bases in between. The CDR3 runs 12 residues. CDR1 MNHNS and CDR2 SASEGT come from the germline V gene. Some clones are missing from TCRdb's copy, which holds only in-frame ones; the method was immunoSEQ multiplex PCR. The table records 20,000 to 25,000 clones, approximately 90% of them present only once. This sequence joins TRBV6-1 and TRBJ1-2; D may be TRBD1 (6 bases). This clonotype was sampled from an adult with an advanced solid tumor such as melanoma, head and neck, liver or kidney cancer. Sequenced here: CD4+ or CD8+ T cells sorted from blood, sampled in a trial of the OX40 agonist ivuxolimab. The CDR3 region is CASIGGADGYTF. The DNA of the CDR3 is TGTGCCAGCATCGGGGGCGCAGATGGCTACACCTTC.